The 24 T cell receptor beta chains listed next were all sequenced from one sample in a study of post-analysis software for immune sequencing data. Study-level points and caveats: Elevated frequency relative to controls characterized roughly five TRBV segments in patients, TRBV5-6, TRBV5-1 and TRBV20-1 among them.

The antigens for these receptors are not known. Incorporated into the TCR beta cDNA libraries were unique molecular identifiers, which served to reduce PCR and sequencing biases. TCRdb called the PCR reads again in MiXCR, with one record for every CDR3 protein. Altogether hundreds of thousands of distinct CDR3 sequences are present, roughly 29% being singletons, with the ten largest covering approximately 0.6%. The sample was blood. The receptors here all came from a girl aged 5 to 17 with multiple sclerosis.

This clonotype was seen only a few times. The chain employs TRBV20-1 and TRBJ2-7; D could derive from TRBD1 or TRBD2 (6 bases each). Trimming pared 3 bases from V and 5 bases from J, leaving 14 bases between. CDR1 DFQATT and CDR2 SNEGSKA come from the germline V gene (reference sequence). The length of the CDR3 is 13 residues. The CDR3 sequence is CSASGWGAHEQYF. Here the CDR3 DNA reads TGCAGTGCTAGTGGTTGGGGGGCCCACGAGCAGTACTTC.

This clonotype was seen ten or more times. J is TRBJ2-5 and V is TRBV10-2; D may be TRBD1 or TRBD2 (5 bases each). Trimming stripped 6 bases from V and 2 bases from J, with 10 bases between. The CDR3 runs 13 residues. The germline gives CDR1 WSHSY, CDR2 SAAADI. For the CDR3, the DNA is TGCGCCAGCAGCTGGGGACGGCAAGAGACCCAGTACTTC. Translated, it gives CASSWGRQETQYF.

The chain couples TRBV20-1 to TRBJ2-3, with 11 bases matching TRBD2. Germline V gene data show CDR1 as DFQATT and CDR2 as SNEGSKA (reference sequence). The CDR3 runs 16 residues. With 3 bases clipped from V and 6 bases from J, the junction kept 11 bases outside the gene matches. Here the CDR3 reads CSASSTTSGGGDTQYF. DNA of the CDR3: TGCAGTGCTAGTTCCACAACTAGCGGGGGTGGGGATACGCAGTATTTT.

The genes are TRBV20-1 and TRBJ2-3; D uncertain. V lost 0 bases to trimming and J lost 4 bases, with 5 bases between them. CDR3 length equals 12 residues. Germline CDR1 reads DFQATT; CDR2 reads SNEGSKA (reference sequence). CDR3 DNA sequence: TGCAGTGCTAGAGAGGGTCCAGATACGCAGTATTTT. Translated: CSAREGPDTQYF.

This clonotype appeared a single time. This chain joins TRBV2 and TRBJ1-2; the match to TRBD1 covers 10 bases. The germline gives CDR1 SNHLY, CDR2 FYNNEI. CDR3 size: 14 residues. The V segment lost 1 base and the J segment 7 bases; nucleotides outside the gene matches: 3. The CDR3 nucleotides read TGTGCCAGCAGTGAAGGGACAGGGGGACCTGGCTACACCTTC. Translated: CASSEGTGGPGYTF.

CDR3 nucleotides: TGCAGTGCTAGGCCCTCCGGGACACCCGAGCAGTACTTC. Translating it yields CSARPSGTPEQYF. The V and J genes are TRBV20-1 and TRBJ2-7; tentative D call: TRBD1 (6 bases). Germline V CDR1 and CDR2: DFQATT, SNEGSKA (reference sequence). The CDR3 length is 13 residues. V lost 3 bases and J 6 bases, leaving 15 bases between the germline ends.

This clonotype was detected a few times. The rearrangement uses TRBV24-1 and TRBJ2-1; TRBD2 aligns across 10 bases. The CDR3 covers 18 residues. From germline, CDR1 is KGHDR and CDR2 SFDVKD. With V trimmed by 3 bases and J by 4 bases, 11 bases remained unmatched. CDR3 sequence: CATSDRSSGGTIYNEQFF. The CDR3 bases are TGTGCCACCAGTGATAGATCTAGCGGGGGAACTATATACAATGAGCAGTTCTTC.

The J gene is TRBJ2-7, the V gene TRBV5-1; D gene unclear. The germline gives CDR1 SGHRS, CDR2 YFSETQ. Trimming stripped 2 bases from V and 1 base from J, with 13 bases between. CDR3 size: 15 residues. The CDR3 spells CASSFTSSTSYEQYF. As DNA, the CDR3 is TGCGCCAGCAGCTTTACGTCTTCTACTTCCTACGAGCAGTACTTC.

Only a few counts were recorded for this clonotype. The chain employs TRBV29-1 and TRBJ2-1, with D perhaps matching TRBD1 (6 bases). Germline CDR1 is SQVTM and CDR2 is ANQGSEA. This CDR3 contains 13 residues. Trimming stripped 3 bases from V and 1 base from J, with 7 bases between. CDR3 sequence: CSVDGQSYNEQFF. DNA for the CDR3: TGCAGCGTTGACGGACAGTCCTACAATGAGCAGTTCTTC.

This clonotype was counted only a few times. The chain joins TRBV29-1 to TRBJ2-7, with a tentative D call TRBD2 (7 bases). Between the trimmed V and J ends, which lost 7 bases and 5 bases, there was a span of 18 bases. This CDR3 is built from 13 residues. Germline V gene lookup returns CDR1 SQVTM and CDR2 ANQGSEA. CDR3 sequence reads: CSARGQGLHEQYF. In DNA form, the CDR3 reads TGCAGCGCGCGGGGGCAGGGTCTTCACGAGCAGTACTTC.

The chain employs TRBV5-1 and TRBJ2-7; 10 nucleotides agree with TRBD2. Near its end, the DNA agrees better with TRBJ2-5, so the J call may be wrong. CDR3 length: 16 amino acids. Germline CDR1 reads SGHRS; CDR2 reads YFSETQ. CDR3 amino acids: CASSPGLAVSRETQYF. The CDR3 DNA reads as TGCGCCAGCAGCCCCGGACTAGCGGTGTCGCGAGAGACCCAGTACTTC.

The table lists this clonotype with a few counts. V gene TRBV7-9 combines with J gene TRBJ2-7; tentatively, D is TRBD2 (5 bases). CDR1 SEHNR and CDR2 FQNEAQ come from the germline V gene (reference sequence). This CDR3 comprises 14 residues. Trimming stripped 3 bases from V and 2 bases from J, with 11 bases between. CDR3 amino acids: CASSLGAEPYEQYF. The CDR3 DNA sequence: TGTGCCAGCAGCTTGGGAGCGGAACCCTACGAGCAGTACTTC. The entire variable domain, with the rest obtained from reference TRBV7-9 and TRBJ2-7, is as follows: DTGVSQNPRHKITKRGQNVTFRCDPISEHNRLYWYRQTLGQGPEFLTYFQNEAQLEKSRLLSDRFSAERPKGSFSTLEIQRTEQGDSAMYLCASSLGAEPYEQYFGPGTRLTVT.

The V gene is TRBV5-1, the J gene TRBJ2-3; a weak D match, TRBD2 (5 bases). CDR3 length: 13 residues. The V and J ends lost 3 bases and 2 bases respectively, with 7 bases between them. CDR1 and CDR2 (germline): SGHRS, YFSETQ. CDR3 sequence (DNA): TGCGCCAGCAGCTCGACTATCACAGATACGCAGTATTTT. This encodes CASSSTITDTQYF.

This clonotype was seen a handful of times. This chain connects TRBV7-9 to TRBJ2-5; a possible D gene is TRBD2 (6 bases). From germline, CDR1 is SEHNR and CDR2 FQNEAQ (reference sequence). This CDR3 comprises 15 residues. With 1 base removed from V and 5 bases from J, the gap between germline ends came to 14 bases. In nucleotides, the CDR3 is TGTGCCAGCAGCTTAGTTGGCAGGGAGGTCGAGACCCAGTACTTC. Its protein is CASSLVGREVETQYF.

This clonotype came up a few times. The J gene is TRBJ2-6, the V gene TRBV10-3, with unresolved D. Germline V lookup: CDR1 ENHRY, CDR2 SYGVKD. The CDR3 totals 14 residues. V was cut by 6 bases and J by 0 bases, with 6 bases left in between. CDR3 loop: CAISNYSGANVLTF. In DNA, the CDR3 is TGTGCCATCAGCAATTACTCTGGGGCCAACGTCCTGACTTTC.

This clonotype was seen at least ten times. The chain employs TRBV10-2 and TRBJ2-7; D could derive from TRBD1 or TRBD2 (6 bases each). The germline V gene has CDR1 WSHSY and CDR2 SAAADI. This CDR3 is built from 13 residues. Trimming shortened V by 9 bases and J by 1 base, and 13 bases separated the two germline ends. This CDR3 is CASSTGLSYEQYF. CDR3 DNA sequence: TGCGCCAGTTCGACAGGACTATCCTACGAGCAGTACTTC.

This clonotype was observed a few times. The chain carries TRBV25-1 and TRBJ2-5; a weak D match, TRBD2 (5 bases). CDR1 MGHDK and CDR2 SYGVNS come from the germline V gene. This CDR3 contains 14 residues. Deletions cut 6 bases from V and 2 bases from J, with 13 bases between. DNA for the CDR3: TGTGCCAGCAGCGAAAGTGAGGGTCAAGAGACCCAGTACTTC. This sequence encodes CASSESEGQETQYF.

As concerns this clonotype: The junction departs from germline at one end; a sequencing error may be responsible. The chain's CDR3 is CANSLETGRFTEAFF. In nucleotides, the CDR3 is TGTGCCAACAGCTTGGAGACAGGGCGGTTCACTGAAGCTTTCTTT. This chain joins TRBV7-2 and TRBJ1-1; 7 nucleotides line up with TRBD1. This CDR3 is 15 amino acids long. The germline V gene has CDR1 SGHTA and CDR2 FQGNSA. The full variable domain, in which reference TRBV7-2 and TRBJ1-1 provide the parts outside the CDR3, is GAGVSQSPSNKVTEKGKDVELRCDPISGHTALYWYRQSLGQGLEFLIYFQGNSAPDKSGLPSDRFSAERTGGSVSTLTIQRTQQEDSAVYLCANSLETGRFTEAFFGQGTRLTVV.

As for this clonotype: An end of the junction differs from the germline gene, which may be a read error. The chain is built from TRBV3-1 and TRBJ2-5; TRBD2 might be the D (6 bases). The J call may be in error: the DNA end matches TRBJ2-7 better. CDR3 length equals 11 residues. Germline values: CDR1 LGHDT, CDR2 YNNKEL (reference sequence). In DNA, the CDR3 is TGTGCCAACAGCGGCGGGGTCGAGCAGTACTTC. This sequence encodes CANSGGVEQYF.

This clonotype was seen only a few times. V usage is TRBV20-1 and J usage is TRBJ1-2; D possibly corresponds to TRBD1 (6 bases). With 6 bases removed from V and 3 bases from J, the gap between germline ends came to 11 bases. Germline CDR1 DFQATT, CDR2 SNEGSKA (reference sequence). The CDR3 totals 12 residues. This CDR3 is CSAGDNYYGYTF. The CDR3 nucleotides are TGCAGTGCAGGGGACAACTACTATGGCTACACCTTC.

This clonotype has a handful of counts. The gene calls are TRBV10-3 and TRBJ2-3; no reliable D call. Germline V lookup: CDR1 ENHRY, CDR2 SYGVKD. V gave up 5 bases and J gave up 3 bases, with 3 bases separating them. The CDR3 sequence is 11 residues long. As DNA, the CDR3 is TGTGCCATCAGTCCGACAGATACGCAGTATTTT. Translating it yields CAISPTDTQYF.

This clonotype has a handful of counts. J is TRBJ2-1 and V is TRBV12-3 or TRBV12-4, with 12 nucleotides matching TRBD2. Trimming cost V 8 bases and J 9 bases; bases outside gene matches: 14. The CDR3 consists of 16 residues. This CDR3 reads CASVPWTSGTQSEQFF. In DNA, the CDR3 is TGTGCCAGCGTCCCATGGACTAGCGGGACCCAAAGTGAGCAGTTCTTC.

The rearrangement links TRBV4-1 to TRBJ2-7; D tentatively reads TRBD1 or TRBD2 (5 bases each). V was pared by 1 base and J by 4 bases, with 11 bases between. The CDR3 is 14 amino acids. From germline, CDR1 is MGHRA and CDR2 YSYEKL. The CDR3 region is CASSQVGDLYEQYF. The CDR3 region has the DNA TGCGCCAGCAGCCAAGTAGGGGACCTTTACGAGCAGTACTTC.

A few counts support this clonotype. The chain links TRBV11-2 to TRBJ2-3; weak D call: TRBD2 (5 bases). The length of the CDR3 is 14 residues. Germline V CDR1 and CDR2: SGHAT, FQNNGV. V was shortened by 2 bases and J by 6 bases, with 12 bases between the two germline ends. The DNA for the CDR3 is TGTGCCAGCAGCTTACACCCTAGCAGGGATACGCAGTATTTT. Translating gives CASSLHPSRDTQYF.